This T cell receptor beta chain was recovered during a study of blood T cell repertoires in COVID-19. This CDR3 region has 16 residues. The junction had 2 bases not matched to a gene; V was cut back by 0 bases and J by 4 bases. Germline loops: CDR1 MNHNS, CDR2 SASEGT. Here immunoSEQ multiplex PCR was the method, and the copy in TCRdb shows in-frame clones only, minus some. The top ten clones hold approximately 2.2% of a sample with around 300,000 clones, about 90% of them seen once. The gene calls are TRBV6-1 and TRBJ2-7; 14 nucleotides agree with TRBD2. The specimen sequenced was peripheral blood. The source of this sequence is a man between 18 and 29 years old with active or convalescent COVID-19. DNA for the CDR3: TGTGCCAGCAGTGAAGCGGGGACTAGCGGGAGTTACGAGCAGTACTTC. It translates to CASSEAGTSGSYEQYF.